Given below is one T cell receptor beta chain in context. Its antigen is unidentified. A junction boundary mismatches the germline segment, possibly from a read error. This record belongs to a study of graft-versus-host responses after intestinal transplantation. Study overall: All recipients were given anti-thymocyte globulin induction, and tacrolimus and steroids were then administered for 2 to 4 years.

The length of the CDR3 is 16 residues. Germline-derived CDR1 and CDR2 are MGHRA and YSYEKL. TCRdb's table, derived via immunoSEQ multiplex PCR, lists solely in-frame clones and lacks some. Of some 120,000 clones listed, just over 90% are singletons. This chain joins TRBV4-1 and TRBJ2-3; weak D call: TRBD2 (6 bases). This TCR was recovered from a human donor who received an intestinal transplant. This specimen consisted of unstimulated CD4+ T cells sorted from spleen or lymph node cells, obtained before intestinal transplant. CDR3 DNA sequence: TGCGCCAGCAGCCAGGAAGCTAGCGCCTCCACAAATACGCAGTATTTT. Protein product: CASSQEASASTNTQYF.